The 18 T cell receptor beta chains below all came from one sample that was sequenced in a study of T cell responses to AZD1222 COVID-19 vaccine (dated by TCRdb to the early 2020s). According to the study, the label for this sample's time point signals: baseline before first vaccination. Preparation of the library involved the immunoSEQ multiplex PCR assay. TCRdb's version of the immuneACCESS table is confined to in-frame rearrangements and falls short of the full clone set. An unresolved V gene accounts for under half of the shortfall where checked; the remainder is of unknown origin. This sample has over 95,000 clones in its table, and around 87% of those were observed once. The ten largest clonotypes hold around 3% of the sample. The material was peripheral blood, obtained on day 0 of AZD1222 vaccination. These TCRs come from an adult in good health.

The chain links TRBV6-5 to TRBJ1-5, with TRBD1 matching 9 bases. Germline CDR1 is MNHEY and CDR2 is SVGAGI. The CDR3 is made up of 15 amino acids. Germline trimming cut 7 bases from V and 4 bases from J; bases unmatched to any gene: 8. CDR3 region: CASIYGQGLNQPQHF. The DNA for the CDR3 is TGTGCCAGCATCTATGGACAGGGGTTAAATCAGCCCCAGCATTTT.

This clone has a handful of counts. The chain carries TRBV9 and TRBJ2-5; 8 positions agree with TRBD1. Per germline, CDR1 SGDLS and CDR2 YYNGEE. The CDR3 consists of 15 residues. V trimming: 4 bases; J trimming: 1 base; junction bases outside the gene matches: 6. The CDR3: CASSTATGGQETQYF. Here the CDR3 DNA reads TGTGCCAGCAGCACCGCCACAGGGGGCCAAGAGACCCAGTACTTC.

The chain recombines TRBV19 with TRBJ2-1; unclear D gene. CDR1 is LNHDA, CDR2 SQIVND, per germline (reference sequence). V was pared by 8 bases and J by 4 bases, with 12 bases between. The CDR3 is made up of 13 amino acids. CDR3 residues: CASSLSQYNEQFF. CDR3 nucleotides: TGTGCCAGTTCGTTGTCCCAATACAATGAGCAGTTCTTC.

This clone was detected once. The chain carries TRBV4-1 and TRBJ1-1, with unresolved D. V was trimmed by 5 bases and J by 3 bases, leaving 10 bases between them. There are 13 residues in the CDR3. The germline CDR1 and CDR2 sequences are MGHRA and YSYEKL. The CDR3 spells CASSMSRYTEAFF. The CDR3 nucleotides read TGCGCCAGCAGCATGAGTAGGTACACTGAAGCTTTCTTT.

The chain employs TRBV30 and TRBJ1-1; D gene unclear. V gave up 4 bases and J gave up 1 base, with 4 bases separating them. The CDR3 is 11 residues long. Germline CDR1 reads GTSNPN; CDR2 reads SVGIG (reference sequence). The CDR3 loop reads CAWTWNTEAFF. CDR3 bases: TGTGCCTGGACGTGGAACACTGAAGCTTTCTTT. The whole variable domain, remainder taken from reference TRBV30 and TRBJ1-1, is SQTIHQWPATLVQPVGSPLSLECTVEGTSNPNLYWYRQAAGRGLQLLFYSVGIGQISSEVPQNLSASRPQDRQFILSSKKLLLSDSGFYLCAWTWNTEAFFGQGTRLTVV.

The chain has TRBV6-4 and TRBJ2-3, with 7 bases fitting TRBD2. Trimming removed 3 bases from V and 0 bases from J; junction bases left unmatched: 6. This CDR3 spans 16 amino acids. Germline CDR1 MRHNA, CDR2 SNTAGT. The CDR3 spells CASSESSGASTDTQYF. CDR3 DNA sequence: TGTGCCAGCAGTGAATCCAGCGGGGCTAGCACAGATACGCAGTATTTT.

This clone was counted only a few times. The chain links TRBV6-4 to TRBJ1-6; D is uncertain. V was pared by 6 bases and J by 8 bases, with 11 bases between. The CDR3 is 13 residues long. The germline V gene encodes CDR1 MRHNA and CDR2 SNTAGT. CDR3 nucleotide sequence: TGTGCCAGCAGAGGTAGTCCCGATTCACCCCTCCACTTT. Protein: CASRGSPDSPLHF.

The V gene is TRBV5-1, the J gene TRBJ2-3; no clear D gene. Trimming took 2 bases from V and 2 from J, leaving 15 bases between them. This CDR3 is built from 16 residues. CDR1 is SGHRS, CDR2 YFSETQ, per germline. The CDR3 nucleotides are TGCGCCAGCAGCTTATCCGGGCGGCCAAACACAGATACGCAGTATTTT. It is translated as CASSLSGRPNTDTQYF. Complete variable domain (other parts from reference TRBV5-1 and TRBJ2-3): KAGVTQTPRYLIKTRGQQVTLSCSPISGHRSVSWYQQTPGQGLQFLFEYFSETQRNKGNFPGRFSGRQFSNSRSEMNVSTLELGDSALYLCASSLSGRPNTDTQYFGPGTRLTVL.

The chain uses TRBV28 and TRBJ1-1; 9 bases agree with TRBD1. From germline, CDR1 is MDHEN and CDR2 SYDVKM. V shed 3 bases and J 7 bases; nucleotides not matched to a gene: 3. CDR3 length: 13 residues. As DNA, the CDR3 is TGTGCCAGCAGTTTCACAGGGGGCGTTGAAGCTTTCTTT. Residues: CASSFTGGVEAFF.

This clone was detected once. The CDR3 DNA reads as TGCGCCAGCAGCCCCACCCGGGACAGCCGAGTCGGGCAGTACTTC. This translates into CASSPTRDSRVGQYF. The chain uses TRBV5-1 and TRBJ2-7, with 7 positions matching TRBD1. CDR1 SGHRS and CDR2 YFSETQ come from the germline V gene. The CDR3 contains 15 residues. After removal of 4 bases from V and 9 bases from J, the junction contained 16 bases not matched to a gene.

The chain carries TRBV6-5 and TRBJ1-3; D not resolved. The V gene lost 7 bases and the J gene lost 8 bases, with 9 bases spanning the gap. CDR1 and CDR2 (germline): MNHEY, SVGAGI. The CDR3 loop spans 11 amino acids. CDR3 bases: TGTGCCAGCATCTTTGGTGACACCATATATTTT. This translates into CASIFGDTIYF.

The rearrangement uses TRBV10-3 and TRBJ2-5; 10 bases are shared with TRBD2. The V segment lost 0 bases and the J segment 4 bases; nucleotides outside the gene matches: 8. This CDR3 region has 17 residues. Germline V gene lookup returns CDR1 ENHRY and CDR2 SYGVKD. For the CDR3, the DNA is TGTGCCATCAGTGAGTCGAGCGGACTAGCGGAAAGAGAGACCCAGTACTTC. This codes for CAISESSGLAERETQYF.

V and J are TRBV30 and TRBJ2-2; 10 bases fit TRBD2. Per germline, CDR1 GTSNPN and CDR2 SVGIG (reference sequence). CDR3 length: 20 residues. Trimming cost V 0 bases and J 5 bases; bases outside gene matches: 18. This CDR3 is CAWSVLLGGASGSETGELFF. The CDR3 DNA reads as TGTGCCTGGAGTGTACTTCTAGGTGGGGCTAGCGGGAGCGAAACCGGGGAGCTGTTTTTT.

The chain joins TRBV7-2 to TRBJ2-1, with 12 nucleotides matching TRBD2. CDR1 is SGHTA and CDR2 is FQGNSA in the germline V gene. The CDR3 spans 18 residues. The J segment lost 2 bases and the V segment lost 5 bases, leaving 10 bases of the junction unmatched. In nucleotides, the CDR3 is TGTGCCAGCAGCCCTAGCGGGAGGGTACTCCACACCTACAATGAGCAGTTCTTC. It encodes CASSPSGRVLHTYNEQFF.

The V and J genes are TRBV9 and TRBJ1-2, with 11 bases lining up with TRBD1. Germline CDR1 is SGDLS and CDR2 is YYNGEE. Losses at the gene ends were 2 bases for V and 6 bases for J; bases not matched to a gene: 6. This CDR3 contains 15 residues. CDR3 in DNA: TGTGCCAGCAGCGTCCGGGACAGGGGGAACCATGGCTACACCTTC. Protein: CASSVRDRGNHGYTF.

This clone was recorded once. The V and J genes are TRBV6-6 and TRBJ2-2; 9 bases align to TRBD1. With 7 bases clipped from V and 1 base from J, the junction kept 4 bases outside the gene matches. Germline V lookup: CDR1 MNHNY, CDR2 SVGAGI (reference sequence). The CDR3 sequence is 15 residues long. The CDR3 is CASIKGQGNTGELFF. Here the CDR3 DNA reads TGTGCCAGCATTAAGGGACAGGGGAACACCGGGGAGCTGTTTTTT.

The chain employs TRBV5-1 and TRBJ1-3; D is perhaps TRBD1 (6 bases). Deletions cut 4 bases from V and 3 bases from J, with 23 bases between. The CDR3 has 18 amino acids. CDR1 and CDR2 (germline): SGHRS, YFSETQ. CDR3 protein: CASSRDTGPGTFGNTIYF. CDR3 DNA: TGCGCCAGCAGCCGGGACACCGGGCCCGGAACCTTTGGAAACACCATATATTTT.

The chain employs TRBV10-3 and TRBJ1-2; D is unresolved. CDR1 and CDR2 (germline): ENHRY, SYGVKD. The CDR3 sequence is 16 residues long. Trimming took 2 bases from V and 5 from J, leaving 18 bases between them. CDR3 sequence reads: CAISEGLLHWEYGYTF. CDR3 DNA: TGTGCCATCAGTGAGGGTTTATTACACTGGGAGTATGGCTACACCTTC.